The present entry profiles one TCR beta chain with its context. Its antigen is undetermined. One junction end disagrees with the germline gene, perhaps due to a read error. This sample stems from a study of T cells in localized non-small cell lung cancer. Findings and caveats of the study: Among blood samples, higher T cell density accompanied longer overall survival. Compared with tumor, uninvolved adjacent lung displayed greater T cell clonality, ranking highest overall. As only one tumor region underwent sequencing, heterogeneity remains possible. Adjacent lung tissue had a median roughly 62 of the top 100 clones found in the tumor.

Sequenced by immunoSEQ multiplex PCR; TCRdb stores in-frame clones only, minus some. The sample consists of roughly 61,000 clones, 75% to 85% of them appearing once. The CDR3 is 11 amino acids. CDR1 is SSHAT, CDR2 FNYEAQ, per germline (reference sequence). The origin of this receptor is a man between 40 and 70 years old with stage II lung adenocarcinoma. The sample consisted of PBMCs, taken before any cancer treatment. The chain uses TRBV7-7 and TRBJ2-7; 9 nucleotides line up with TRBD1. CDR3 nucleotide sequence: TGTGCTAGCAGCTTAGGGGACAGGGAGTACTTC. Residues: CASSLGDREYF.